Sequencing of this TCR beta chain was carried out in a study of shared clonotypes between healthy human individuals. Generated by immunoSEQ multiplex PCR, the TCRdb table keeps only in-frame clones and is missing some. The sample holds under 2.5 million clones; 85% to 95% are singletons and the top ten take 0.37%. Per the germline V gene, CDR1 is ENHRY and CDR2 is SYGVKD. Trimming shortened V by 10 bases and J by 4 bases, and 11 bases separated the two germline ends. The CDR3 contains 11 residues. V and J are TRBV10-3 and TRBJ2-7, with a tentative D call TRBD1 (5 bases). The clonotype was recovered from a man aged 18-30 years in good health. Some clones in this sample may be carry-over from other donors' samples. The sample consisted of naive CD4+ T cells from PBMCs. Subset in this sample: CD45RA+ positively selected. CDR3 region: CATRDLYEQYF. The CDR3 region has the DNA TGTGCCACCAGGGATCTATACGAGCAGTACTTC.